Listed below are T cell receptor beta chains from one sample, sequenced in a study of OX40 agonist ivuxolimab in advanced cancers. The assay was immunoSEQ multiplex PCR, and TCRdb's table has in-frame clones only and misses some. The table lists 40,000 to 50,000 clones, approximately 86% of them singletons. Material: CD4+ or CD8+ T cells sorted from blood, obtained in a trial of the OX40 agonist ivuxolimab. The receptors stem from an adult with an advanced solid tumor such as melanoma, head and neck, liver or kidney cancer. CDR3s include the opening cysteine and the closing phenylalanine or tryptophan. D genes are given only for firm matches. Rows may omit the clone size; those that give it use once, few, many or a size class.

>TRBV19|TRBJ1-6|-|17|TRBD1
TGTGCCAGTAGTACCAGTCCCGGACAGGATTATAATTCACCCCTCCACTTT
CASSTSPGQDYNSPLHF
>TRBV5-1|TRBJ1-2|-|16|-
TGCGCCAGCAGCTTGGATTGGGGGGGCGCGGACTATGGCTACACCTTC
CASSLDWGGADYGYTF
>TRBV27|TRBJ2-2|-|12|-
TGTGCCAGCAGTTTCCCCCCCGGGGAGCTGTTTTTT
CASSFPPGELFF
>TRBV23-1|TRBJ2-7|-|16|-
TGCGCCAGCAGTCAGGGCTATCTTGGGCCTTTCTACGAGCAGTACTTC
CASSQGYLGPFYEQYF
>TRBV6-5|TRBJ1-2|-|13|-
TGTGCCAGCAGTTTACAGGGTTACTATGGCTACACCTTC
CASSLQGYYGYTF
>TRBV5-1|TRBJ1-1|-|14|TRBD1
TGCGCCAGCAGCCAACGGACAGGGCCTCTGGAAGCTTTCTTT
CASSQRTGPLEAFF
>TRBV14|TRBJ2-1|-|14|-
TGTGCCAGCAGCTACCTAGCGACCTACAATGAGCAGTTCTTC
CASSYLATYNEQFF
>TRBV9|TRBJ2-7|-|13|-
TGTGCCAGCAGCCCCTGGGAGGCCGAGGAGCAGTACTTC
CASSPWEAEEQYF
>TRBV7-9|TRBJ2-7|-|19|TRBD2
TGTGCCAGCAGCAGCCAACCCGGGACTAGCGGGTTGCGCTCCTACGAGCAGTACTTC
CASSSQPGTSGLRSYEQYF
>TRBV6-6|TRBJ1-2|-|16|TRBD1
TGTGCCAGCAGCTTAGGACAGGGTCGGGATACCTATGGCTACACCTTC
CASSLGQGRDTYGYTF
>TRBV11-3|TRBJ2-7|-|13|TRBD1
TGTGCCAGCAGCCACCGGACAGGCAACGAGCAGTACTTC
CASSHRTGNEQYF
>TRBV11-2|TRBJ2-5|-|16|-
TGTGCCAGCAGCTCCTTTGCCAAGCCGGGGAGAGAGACCCAGTACTTC
CASSSFAKPGRETQYF
>TRBV7-9|TRBJ2-1|-|16|TRBD2
TGTGCCAGCAGCCAACCGCTAGCGGAAAATTACAATGAGCAGTTCTTC
CASSQPLAENYNEQFF
>TRBV9|TRBJ2-1|-|16|TRBD2
TGTGCCAGCAGCGTCGGGTTTAGCGGGTCGTACAATGAGCAGTTCTTC
CASSVGFSGSYNEQFF
>TRBV28|TRBJ2-3|-|18|-
TGTGCCAGCAGTCCTCAGGGGGGCGCGGGAGTTGGCACAGATACGCAGTATTTT
CASSPQGGAGVGTDTQYF
>TRBV7-9|TRBJ2-1|-|14|-
TGTGCCAGCAGCGAACCGGACTCTAGCAGAGAGCAGTTCTTC
CASSEPDSSREQFF
>TRBV4-2|TRBJ2-1|-|13|-
TGTGCCAGCAGCCCAACCCCTGGAAGGGAGCAGTTCTTC
CASSPTPGREQFF
>TRBV27|TRBJ2-7|-|16|TRBD1
TGTGCCAGCAGTCCCACACCTTCGGGACAGGGTAACGAGCAGTACTTC
CASSPTPSGQGNEQYF
>TRBV6-4|TRBJ1-1|-|12|TRBD1
TGTGCCAGGGGACAGGGGGGCCCTGAAGCTTTCTTT
CARGQGGPEAFF
>TRBV21-1|TRBJ1-4|once|14|-
TGTGCCAGCAGCCTCCGGGACAGGGGGCTTAAACTGTTTTTT
CASSLRDRGLKLFF
>TRBV6-5|TRBJ2-3|-|13|-
TGTGCCAGCGGGGCAGGGCTAGGGGGTACGCAGTATTTT
CASGAGLGGTQYF
>TRBV4-2|TRBJ1-2|few|15|-
TGTGCCAGCAGCCAAGAGGACCTACCAGGGAGGGGCTACACCTTC
CASSQEDLPGRGYTF
>TRBV14|TRBJ1-2|-|14|-
TGTGCCAGCAGCCAAGGGCGGGCTGACTATGGCTACACCTTC
CASSQGRADYGYTF
>TRBV7-8|TRBJ2-5|-|12|-
TGTGCCAGCAGCCTAGGCCAAGAGACCCAGTACTTC
CASSLGQETQYF
>TRBV19|TRBJ1-6|-|15|-
TGTGCCAGTACGGAAGAAAGGTCGTATAATTCACCCCTCCACTTT
CASTEERSYNSPLHF
>TRBV7-9|TRBJ2-5|-|12|-
TGTGCCATTTTTAGCGGCCAAGAGACCCAGTACTTC
CAIFSGQETQYF
>TRBV2|TRBJ2-7|-|15|-
TGTGCCAGCAGTGGGCAGACAGGTTCGCGCTTCCAGCAGTACTTC
CASSGQTGSRFQQYF
>TRBV6-6|TRBJ2-5|once|14|TRBD2
TGTGCCAGCAGCCTAGCGGGAGGGGGGGAGACCCAGTACTTC
CASSLAGGGETQYF
>TRBV6-1|TRBJ2-5|-|17|-
TGTGCCAGCAGTGAAGTGGTAGGGGTAGGGGTGGAAGAGACCCAGTACTTC
CASSEVVGVGVEETQYF
>TRBV7-8|TRBJ2-1|medium-sized|18|TRBD2
TGTGCCAGCAGCTTAGCTTCCCAAGCAGCGGGAGGGAGGGGTGAGCAGTTCTTC
CASSLASQAAGGRGEQFF
>TRBV9|TRBJ2-3|-|15|TRBD1
TGTGCCAGCAGCGGGTCCGGGACAGCAACAGATACGCAGTATTTT
CASSGSGTATDTQYF
>TRBV21-1|TRBJ2-2|-|12|-
TGTGCCAGCAGCACCTACACCGGGGAGCTGTTTTTT
CASSTYTGELFF
>TRBV6-4|TRBJ1-1|-|11|-
TGTGCCAGCCGGAGTAACACTGAAGCTTTCTTT
CASRSNTEAFF
>TRBV28|TRBJ1-4|-|14|-
TGTGCCAGCAGTTTATACAGGACTAATGAAAAACTGTTTTTT
CASSLYRTNEKLFF
>TRBV4-1|TRBJ2-1|-|13|-
TGCGCCAGCAGCCAACTTAGCTACAATGAGCAGTTCTTC
CASSQLSYNEQFF
>TRBV7-2|TRBJ1-1|-|16|TRBD1
TGTGCCAGCAGCTCAGGGGACAGGGGGCCCGTCACTGAAGCTTTCTTT
CASSSGDRGPVTEAFF
>TRBV5-6|TRBJ1-5|-|15|-
TGTGCCAGCAGCTCGAGGGGGGGAGGGCGTCAGCCCCAGCATTTT
CASSSRGGGRQPQHF
>TRBV7-9|TRBJ2-5|-|15|-
TGTGCCAGCAGCCCCCAGACGGACCGACAAGAGACCCAGTACTTC
CASSPQTDRQETQYF
>TRBV9|TRBJ1-1|-|16|-
TGTGCCAGCAGCGTCCGGACAGATCAACCTGACACTGAAGCTTTCTTT
CASSVRTDQPDTEAFF
>TRBV27|TRBJ2-2|-|16|-
TGTGCCAGCAGTCCCGAGGTGTGGGAAAGAACCGGGGAGCTGTTTTTT
CASSPEVWERTGELFF